This is a list of T cell receptor beta chains from one sample in a study of cytomegalovirus exposure and HLA in healthy donors. Profiling relied on immunoSEQ multiplex PCR, and the TCRdb table lists in-frame clones only, not all of them. The table lists 100,000 to 150,000 clones, around 94% of them singletons. The specimen was PBMCs. Receptor source: a woman between 18 and 29 years old in good health and CMV-seronegative. The CDR3 runs from the conserved cysteine through the conserved F or W. D genes are given only for firm matches. Clone size is shown for a subset of rows, as once, few, many or a class of expanded clone.

d_gene: TRBD1
abundance: -
v_gene: TRBV5-4
j_gene: TRBJ1-2
CDR3aa: CASSLGGTGEAYGYTF
CDR3nt: TGTGCCAGCAGCTTAGGAGGGACAGGGGAGGCCTATGGCTACACCTTC

d_gene: -
abundance: -
v_gene: TRBV6-1
j_gene: TRBJ2-7
CDR3aa: CASSESLVHEQYF
CDR3nt: TGTGCCAGCAGTGAGAGTTTAGTCCACGAGCAGTACTTC

d_gene: -
abundance: -
v_gene: TRBV5-4
j_gene: TRBJ2-5
CDR3aa: CASSPPRRVGQETQYF
CDR3nt: TGTGCCAGCAGTCCCCCAAGGAGGGTGGGTCAAGAGACCCAGTACTTC

d_gene: -
abundance: -
v_gene: TRBV28
j_gene: TRBJ2-7
CDR3aa: CASSQGGEQYF
CDR3nt: TGTGCCAGCAGTCAGGGTGGCGAGCAGTACTTC

d_gene: TRBD1
abundance: -
v_gene: TRBV5-1
j_gene: TRBJ2-1
CDR3aa: CASGTGQAHNEQFF
CDR3nt: TGCGCCAGCGGAACGGGACAGGCTCACAATGAGCAGTTCTTC

d_gene: TRBD2
abundance: -
v_gene: TRBV9
j_gene: TRBJ2-1
CDR3aa: CASSVLGLAGYNEQFF
CDR3nt: TGTGCCAGCAGCGTACTCGGACTAGCGGGCTACAATGAGCAGTTCTTC

d_gene: TRBD1
abundance: -
v_gene: TRBV4-1
j_gene: TRBJ1-6
CDR3aa: CASSQGQLNSPLHF
CDR3nt: TGCGCCAGCAGCCAGGGACAGCTTAATTCACCCCTCCACTTT

d_gene: TRBD1
abundance: -
v_gene: TRBV5-1
j_gene: TRBJ1-1
CDR3aa: CASSRTGATGAAEAFF
CDR3nt: TGCGCCAGCAGCAGGACAGGGGCCACGGGGGCGGCTGAAGCTTTCTTT

d_gene: TRBD2
abundance: -
v_gene: TRBV4-2
j_gene: TRBJ2-7
CDR3aa: CASSQDSGSLGTYEQYF
CDR3nt: TGTGCCAGCAGCCAGGATAGCGGGAGCCTCGGGACCTACGAGCAGTACTTC

d_gene: -
abundance: -
v_gene: TRBV10-3
j_gene: TRBJ1-4
CDR3aa: CASSGGSTNEKLFF
CDR3nt: TGTGCCTCCAGTGGCGGGTCAACTAATGAAAAACTGTTTTTT

d_gene: TRBD1
abundance: -
v_gene: TRBV9
j_gene: TRBJ1-2
CDR3aa: CASSAGTGNYGYTF
CDR3nt: TGTGCCAGCAGCGCCGGGACAGGGAACTATGGCTACACCTTC

d_gene: -
abundance: -
v_gene: TRBV5-6
j_gene: TRBJ2-5
CDR3aa: CASTLGFFETQYF
CDR3nt: TGTGCCAGCACCCTAGGATTCTTCGAGACCCAGTACTTC

d_gene: -
abundance: -
v_gene: TRBV7-2
j_gene: TRBJ1-2
CDR3aa: CASSPRQAGANYGYTF
CDR3nt: TGTGCCAGCAGTCCCCGGCAGGCGGGGGCTAACTATGGCTACACCTTC

d_gene: -
abundance: -
v_gene: TRBV19
j_gene: TRBJ1-2
CDR3aa: CASSPWGGTYYGYTF
CDR3nt: TGTGCCAGTAGTCCGTGGGGAGGGACGTACTATGGCTACACCTTC

d_gene: -
abundance: -
v_gene: TRBV5-4
j_gene: TRBJ2-7
CDR3aa: CASSLERYEQYF
CDR3nt: TGTGCCAGCAGCTTGGAGCGGTACGAGCAGTACTTC

d_gene: -
abundance: -
v_gene: TRBV6-5
j_gene: TRBJ2-3
CDR3aa: CASSYSRQTTDTQYF
CDR3nt: TGTGCCAGCAGTTACTCGAGACAGACAACAGATACGCAGTATTTT

d_gene: -
abundance: -
v_gene: TRBV19
j_gene: TRBJ2-2
CDR3aa: CASRNDGVRGAGELFF
CDR3nt: TGTGCCAGTAGAAATGACGGAGTAAGGGGCGCCGGGGAGCTGTTTTTT

d_gene: -
abundance: -
v_gene: TRBV11-2
j_gene: TRBJ2-7
CDR3aa: CASSFGVYEQYF
CDR3nt: TGTGCCAGCAGCTTCGGGGTTTACGAGCAGTACTTC

d_gene: -
abundance: -
v_gene: TRBV7-3
j_gene: TRBJ1-1
CDR3aa: CASSLQLNTEAFF
CDR3nt: TGTGCCAGCAGCCTCCAGTTGAACACTGAAGCTTTCTTT

d_gene: -
abundance: -
v_gene: TRBV5-1
j_gene: TRBJ1-2
CDR3aa: CASSLRGGNYGYTF
CDR3nt: TGCGCCAGCAGCTTGCGCGGGGGGAACTATGGCTACACCTTC

d_gene: -
abundance: few
v_gene: TRBV14
j_gene: TRBJ1-2
CDR3aa: CASSSRTGLYGYTF
CDR3nt: TGTGCCAGCAGCTCCCGGACGGGACTCTATGGCTACACCTTC

d_gene: TRBD1
abundance: -
v_gene: TRBV5-4
j_gene: TRBJ1-1
CDR3aa: CASSLNRGDTEAFF
CDR3nt: TGTGCCAGCAGCTTGAACAGGGGGGACACTGAAGCTTTCTTT

d_gene: -
abundance: -
v_gene: TRBV5-1
j_gene: TRBJ2-1
CDR3aa: CASSLDGSSYNEQFF
CDR3nt: TGCGCCAGCAGCTTGGACGGTAGCTCCTACAATGAGCAGTTCTTC

d_gene: TRBD1
abundance: -
v_gene: TRBV2
j_gene: TRBJ1-2
CDR3aa: CASSSGQGASYGYTF
CDR3nt: TGTGCCAGCAGTTCGGGACAGGGGGCCTCCTATGGCTACACCTTC

d_gene: TRBD1
abundance: -
v_gene: TRBV7-9
j_gene: TRBJ1-2
CDR3aa: CASSPDRGDGYTF
CDR3nt: TGTGCCAGCAGCCCGGACAGGGGCGATGGCTACACCTTC

d_gene: TRBD1
abundance: -
v_gene: TRBV19
j_gene: TRBJ1-5
CDR3aa: CASSNQGGDPQHF
CDR3nt: TGTGCCAGTAGCAATCAGGGGGGAGATCCCCAGCATTTT

d_gene: TRBD2
abundance: -
v_gene: TRBV6-5
j_gene: TRBJ2-1
CDR3aa: CASSPSGTYNEQFF
CDR3nt: TGTGCCAGCAGTCCTAGCGGGACTTACAATGAGCAGTTCTTC